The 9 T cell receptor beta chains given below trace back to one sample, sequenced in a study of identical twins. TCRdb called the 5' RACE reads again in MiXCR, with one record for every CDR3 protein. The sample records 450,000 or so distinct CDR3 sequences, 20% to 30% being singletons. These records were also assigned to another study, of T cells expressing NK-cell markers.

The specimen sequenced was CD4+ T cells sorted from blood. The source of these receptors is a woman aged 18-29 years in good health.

The CDR3 region is CASRAGRLAFF. The CDR3 DNA follows: TGTGCCAGCAGGGCCGGTCGATTGGCTTTCTTT. The rearrangement joins TRBV6-5 to TRBJ1-1, with unresolved D. Trimming left V 6 bases short and J 11 bases short, with 13 bases between. Germline V CDR1 and CDR2: MNHEY, SVGAGI. CDR3 length: 11 amino acids.

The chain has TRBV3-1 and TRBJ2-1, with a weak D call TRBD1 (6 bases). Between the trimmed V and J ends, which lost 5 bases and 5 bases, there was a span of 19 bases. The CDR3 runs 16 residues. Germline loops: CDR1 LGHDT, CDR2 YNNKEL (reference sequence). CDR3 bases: TGTGCCAGCAGCTACCTTGTGGGGGCCTTCGACAATGAGCAGTTCTTC. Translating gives CASSYLVGAFDNEQFF.

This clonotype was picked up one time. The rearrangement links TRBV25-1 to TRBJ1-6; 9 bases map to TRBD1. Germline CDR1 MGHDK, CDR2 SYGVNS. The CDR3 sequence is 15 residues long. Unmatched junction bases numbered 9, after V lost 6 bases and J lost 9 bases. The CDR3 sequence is CASRSQGTGSSPLHF. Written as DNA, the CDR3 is TGTGCCAGCAGATCCCAGGGGACAGGGTCTTCACCCCTCCACTTT.

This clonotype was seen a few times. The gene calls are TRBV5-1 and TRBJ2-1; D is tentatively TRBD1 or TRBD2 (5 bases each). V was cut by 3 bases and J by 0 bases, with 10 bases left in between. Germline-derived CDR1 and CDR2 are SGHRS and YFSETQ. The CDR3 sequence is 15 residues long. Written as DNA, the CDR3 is TGCGCCAGCAGCTCCGGGACGAGCTCCTACAATGAGCAGTTCTTC. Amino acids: CASSSGTSSYNEQFF.

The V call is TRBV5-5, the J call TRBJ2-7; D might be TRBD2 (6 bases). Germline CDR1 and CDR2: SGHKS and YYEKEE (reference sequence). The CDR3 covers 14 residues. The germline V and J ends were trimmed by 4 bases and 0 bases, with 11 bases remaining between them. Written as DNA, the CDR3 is TGTGCCAGCAGCCCTCTCGGGAGCTCCTACGAGCAGTACTTC. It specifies CASSPLGSSYEQYF.

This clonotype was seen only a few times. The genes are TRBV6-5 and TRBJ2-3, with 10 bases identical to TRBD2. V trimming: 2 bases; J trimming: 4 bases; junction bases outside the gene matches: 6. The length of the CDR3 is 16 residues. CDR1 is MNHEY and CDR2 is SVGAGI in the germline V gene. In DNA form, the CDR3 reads TGTGCCAGCAGTTACGGATCTAGCGGGAGTGCAGATACGCAGTATTTT. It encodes CASSYGSSGSADTQYF.

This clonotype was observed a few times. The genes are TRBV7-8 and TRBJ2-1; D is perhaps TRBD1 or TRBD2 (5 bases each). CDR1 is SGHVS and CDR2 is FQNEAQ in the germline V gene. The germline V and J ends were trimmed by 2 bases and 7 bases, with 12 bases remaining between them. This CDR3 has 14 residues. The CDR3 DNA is TGTGCCAGCAGCTTACTCGAGGGGACGAATGAGCAGTTCTTC. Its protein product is CASSLLEGTNEQFF.

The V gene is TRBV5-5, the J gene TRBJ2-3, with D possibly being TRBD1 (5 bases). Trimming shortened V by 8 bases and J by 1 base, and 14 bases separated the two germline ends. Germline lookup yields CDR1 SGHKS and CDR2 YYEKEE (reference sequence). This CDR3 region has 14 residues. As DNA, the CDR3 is TGTGCCAGGGGCCTGGGGCCCGGCACAGATACGCAGTATTTT. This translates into CARGLGPGTDTQYF.

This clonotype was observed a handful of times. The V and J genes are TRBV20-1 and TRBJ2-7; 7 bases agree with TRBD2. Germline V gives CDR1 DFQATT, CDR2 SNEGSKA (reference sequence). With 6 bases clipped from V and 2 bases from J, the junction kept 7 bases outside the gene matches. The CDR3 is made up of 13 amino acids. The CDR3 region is CSAARDYTYEQYF. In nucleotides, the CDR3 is TGCAGTGCCGCCCGGGACTATACCTACGAGCAGTACTTC.